This entry features one T cell receptor (beta chain) sequence. Its antigen is not identified. The sample originates from a study of graft-versus-host responses after intestinal transplantation. Background on the study: Transplants given to recipients were multivisceral, liver-intestinal, or isolated intestinal. Each patient got anti-thymocyte globulin induction, then tacrolimus and steroids for approximately three years. Study-wide points: Marrow from the recipient contained GvH clones, some of which had appeared first in ileum or blood. Levels of circulating GvH clones at their peak were associated with early post-transplant HvG declines.

TCRdb keeps only in-frame clones here, not all; method: immunoSEQ multiplex PCR. The table has around 26,000 clones, approximately 93% seen once; the top ten hold roughly 0.54%. The sequence came from a human patient who received an intestinal transplant, so some T cells may come from the graft donor. The starting material was PBMCs, obtained 156 days after intestinal transplant.

The CDR3 sequence: CASSTVVDFYGYTF. Written as DNA, the CDR3 is TGTGCCAGCAGTACGGTGGTAGATTTCTATGGCTACACCTTC. V and J are TRBV2 and TRBJ1-2, with D unresolved. Trimming left V 5 bases short and J 4 bases short, with 14 bases between. Germline V CDR1 and CDR2: SNHLY, FYNNEI. This CDR3 has 14 residues.